This record covers a single T cell receptor beta chain. This record comes from a study of technical replicates of blood from a few donors. The V and J ends lost 4 bases and 8 bases respectively, with 17 bases between them. The CDR3 covers 14 residues. Germline V gives CDR1 MGHRA, CDR2 YSYEKL. Sequencing used immunoSEQ multiplex PCR; TCRdb keeps in-frame clones, though not all of them. The sample shows approximately 80,000 clones, about 91% of them seen only once. The sequenced material came from T cells isolated from PBMCs. This receptor was taken from a human donor in good health. The V call is TRBV4-1, the J call TRBJ1-2; TRBD1 might be the D (5 bases). The CDR3 region is CASSRVGGMGGYTF. The CDR3 DNA is TGCGCCAGCAGCCGAGTGGGGGGTATGGGGGGCTACACCTTC.